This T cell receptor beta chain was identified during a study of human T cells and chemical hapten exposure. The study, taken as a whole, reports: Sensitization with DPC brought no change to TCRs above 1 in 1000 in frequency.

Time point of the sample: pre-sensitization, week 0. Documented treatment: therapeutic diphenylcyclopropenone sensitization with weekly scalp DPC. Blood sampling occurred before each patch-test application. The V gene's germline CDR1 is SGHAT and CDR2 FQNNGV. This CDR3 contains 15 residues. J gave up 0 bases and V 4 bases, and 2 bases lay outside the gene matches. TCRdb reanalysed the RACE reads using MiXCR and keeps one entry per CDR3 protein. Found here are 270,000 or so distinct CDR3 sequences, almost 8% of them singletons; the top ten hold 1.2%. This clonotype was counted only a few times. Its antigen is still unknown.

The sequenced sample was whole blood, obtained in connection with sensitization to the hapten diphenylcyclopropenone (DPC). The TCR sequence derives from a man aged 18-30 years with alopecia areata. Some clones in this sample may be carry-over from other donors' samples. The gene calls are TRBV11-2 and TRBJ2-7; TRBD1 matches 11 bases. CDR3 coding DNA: TGTGCCAGCAGCTGGGGGACAGGGGGCTCCTACGAGCAGTACTTC. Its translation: CASSWGTGGSYEQYF.